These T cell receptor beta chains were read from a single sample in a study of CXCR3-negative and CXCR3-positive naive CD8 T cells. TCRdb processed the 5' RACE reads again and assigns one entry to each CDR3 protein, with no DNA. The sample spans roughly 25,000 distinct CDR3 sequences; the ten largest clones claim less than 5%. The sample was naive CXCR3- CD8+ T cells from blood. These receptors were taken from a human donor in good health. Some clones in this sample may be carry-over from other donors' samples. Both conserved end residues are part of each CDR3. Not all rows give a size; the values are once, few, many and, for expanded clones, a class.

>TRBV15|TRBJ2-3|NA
CATSRFEGEDTQYF
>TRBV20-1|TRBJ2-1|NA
CSAPGGVPEQFF
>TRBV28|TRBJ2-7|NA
CASSFQLAGSYEQYF
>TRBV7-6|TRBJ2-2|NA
CASSLEQGNTGELFF
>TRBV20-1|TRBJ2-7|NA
CSAISGGAYEQYF
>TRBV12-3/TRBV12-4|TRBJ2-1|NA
CASSLPGDEQFF
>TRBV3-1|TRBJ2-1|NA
CASSRGASSYNEQFF
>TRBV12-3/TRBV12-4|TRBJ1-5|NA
CASSWTGRDQPQHF
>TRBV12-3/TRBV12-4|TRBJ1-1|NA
CASSYDYTEAFF
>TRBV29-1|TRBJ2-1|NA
CSVEDGGYNEQFF
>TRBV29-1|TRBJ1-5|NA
CSVGGTNQPQHF
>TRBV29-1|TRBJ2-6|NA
CSVEDYKGTGGSGANVLTF
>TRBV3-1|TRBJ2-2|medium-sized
CASSQVSRGTNTGELFF
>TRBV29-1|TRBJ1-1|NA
CSVEDPRDNRAFF
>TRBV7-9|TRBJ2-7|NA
CASTPRGRDEQYF
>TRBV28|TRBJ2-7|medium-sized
CASSLAGGYSYEQYF
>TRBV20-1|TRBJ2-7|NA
CSARDLGTGGYEQYF